This T cell receptor (beta chain) was identified in a study of neurological immune-mediated disorders. Germline loops: CDR1 MNHNS, CDR2 SASEGT. This CDR3 spans 17 amino acids. The germline V and J ends were trimmed by 2 bases and 7 bases, with 22 bases remaining between them. TCRdb recomputed calls from the 5' RACE reads with MiXCR, one row per CDR3 protein. The sample consists of more than 35,000 distinct CDR3 sequences, 10% to 13% of them appearing once. The sample taken for sequencing was PBMCs. This clonotype was sampled from a woman in her 30s with HTLV-1-associated myelopathy (HAM/TSP). The V gene is TRBV6-1, the J gene TRBJ2-3; perhaps D is TRBD1 or TRBD2 (6 bases each). DNA of the CDR3: TGTGCCAGCAGTGAAAGGAGCGGCCGGGGGCCGGGGTATACGCAGTATTTT. Translated, it gives CASSERSGRGPGYTQYF.